The subject of this entry is one T cell receptor (beta chain). The antigen is unknown. The CDR3 spans 18 residues. Germline V gene sequence: CDR1 SGHDN, CDR2 FVKESK. The data are from a study of T cells expressing NK-cell markers. Study at large: The study drew TCR beta repertoires from sorted CD3+CD56+NKG2C+, CD3+CD56+NKG2C- and CD3+CD56-NKG2C+ T cells. The sequencing cohort of eight donors included seven HCMV-seropositive individuals and one seronegative individual.

Study-level points and caveats: One observes that, in several donors, these clonotypes were also the leading ones within the CD3+CD56-NKG2C+ fraction. There remained a lack of clarity about HCMV specificity of expanded NKG2C+ T cell clones.

TCRdb re-called the 5' RACE reads; one entry per CDR3 protein, DNA not given. In all, the sample yields over 350,000 distinct CDR3 sequences. The receptor comes from a woman aged 45-59 years in good health. The sequencing sample was made of blood T cells: a sorted CD56 or NKG2C T cell subset, CD4+ or CD8+ T cells, or bulk PBMC T cells (not recorded which). This chain connects TRBV14 to TRBJ2-6; the TRBD1 assignment by TCRdb is unverifiable without DNA. CDR3 sequence reads: CATRGRTGNHSGANVLTF. Complete variable domain (other parts from reference TRBV14 and TRBJ2-6): EAGVTQFPSHSVIEKGQTVTLRCDPISGHDNLYWYRRVMGKEIKFLLHFVKESKQDESGMPNNRFLAERTGGTYSTLKVQPAELEDSGVYFCATRGRTGNHSGANVLTFGAGSRLTVL.